This record covers a single T cell receptor (beta chain). The V end was cut by 3 bases, the J end by 6 bases, with 15 bases between. The CDR3 sequence is 14 residues long. Germline CDR1 reads GTSNPN; CDR2 reads SVGIG (reference sequence). Profiled with immunoSEQ multiplex PCR; TCRdb holds only in-frame clones, not every one. The sample has over 65,000 clones; approximately 90% are singletons. This specimen comes from a study of T cell changes during pregnancy in multiple sclerosis. The genes are TRBV30 and TRBJ2-4; D is possibly TRBD1 (6 bases). Sequencing was performed on peripheral blood, taken in the first trimester of pregnancy. This receptor was obtained from a female donor in good health, enrolled as a control in a pregnancy study. The CDR3, as DNA: TGTGCCTGGAGCAAATTGGACAGCTTAAACATTCAGTACTTC. Protein product: CAWSKLDSLNIQYF.